The rows below give T cell receptor beta chains drawn from one sample of a study of regulatory T cells in long-lasting Graves disease. TCRdb independently ran MiXCR on the multiplex PCR reads; one entry per CDR3 protein. This table holds a few hundred thousand distinct CDR3 sequences, 16% found once. These sequences were also reported in another study, on T cells in Graves' hyperthyroidism and ophthalmopathy.

The material was peripheral blood mononuclear cells (PBMCs), obtained at new diagnosis, from a patient treated with antithyroid drugs. The source is a man between 35 and 55 years old with Graves disease. The CDR3 runs from the conserved cysteine through the conserved F or W. D genes are given only for firm matches. A clone size is listed for some rows: how often the clone was seen (once, few, many), or a class if it is expanded.

J gene | clone size | D gene | V gene | CDR3 DNA | CDR3 protein
TRBJ1-1 | few | NA | TRBV5-1 | TGCGCCAGCAGCTTCTCGACAGGGAACACTGAAGCTTTCTTT | CASSFSTGNTEAFF
TRBJ2-1 | many | NA | TRBV3-1 | TGTGCCAGCAGCCAAGATGGATATGAGCAGTTCTTC | CASSQDGYEQFF
TRBJ1-1 | many | NA | TRBV27 | TGTGCCAGCAGTTTCGGGGGGCGTGAAGCTTTCTTT | CASSFGGREAFF
TRBJ2-3 | few | TRBD2 | TRBV10-3 | TGTGCCATCAGGCCTAGCGGGGATACAGATACGCAGTATTTT | CAIRPSGDTDTQYF
TRBJ2-5 | many | TRBD1 | TRBV7-2 | TGTGCCAGCAGCTCACCTCCGGGACAGTGGGACCAAGAGACCCAGTACTTC | CASSSPPGQWDQETQYF
TRBJ1-6 | few | TRBD1 | TRBV6-1 | TGTGCCAGCAGACGCCATCGACAGGGAGATTCACCCCTCCACTTT | CASRRHRQGDSPLHF
TRBJ1-1 | many | NA | TRBV3-1 | TGTGCCAGCAGCCAAGCTGGGAACACTGAAGCTTTCTTT | CASSQAGNTEAFF
TRBJ2-5 | many | TRBD1 | TRBV20-1 | TGCAGTGCTAGACAGGGGGCTAGGGAGACCCAGTACTTC | CSARQGARETQYF
TRBJ2-7 | many | NA | TRBV28 | TGTGCCAGCAGCCAACCAGGACGGTCCTGGAGCTCCTACGAGCAGTACTTC | CASSQPGRSWSSYEQYF
TRBJ2-3 | many | TRBD1 | TRBV2 | TGTGCCAGCAGTGGCCAGGGGGCAATGGATACGCAGTATTTT | CASSGQGAMDTQYF
TRBJ1-6 | NA | NA | TRBV5-1 | TGCGCCAGCAGACAGGGTCCCTATAATTCACCCCTCCACTTT | CASRQGPYNSPLHF
TRBJ2-1 | few | NA | TRBV9 | TGTGCCAGCAGCGTAGACAGGGTTGGTTCAAATGAGCAGTTCTTC | CASSVDRVGSNEQFF
TRBJ2-1 | many | TRBD2 | TRBV30 | TGTGCCTGGAGTGTCGCGGGACTAGCGGTCTACAATGAGCAGTTCTTC | CAWSVAGLAVYNEQFF
TRBJ2-1 | NA | NA | TRBV5-4 | TGTGCCAGCAGCTTGCCAGGGGACTACAATGAGCAGTTCTTC | CASSLPGDYNEQFF
TRBJ2-3 | many | TRBD2 | TRBV5-1 | TGCGCCAGCCTGAGGACTAGCGGGTCTAGCACAGATACGCAGTATTTT | CASLRTSGSSTDTQYF
TRBJ1-3 | NA | NA | TRBV6-2/TRBV6-3 | TGTGCCGGAGGAGATTCAGGCGGGGGAAACACCATATATTTT | CAGGDSGGGNTIYF
TRBJ2-3 | many | TRBD2 | TRBV28 | TGTGCCAGCTTTGAAGGACTAGCGGGGGCCGATACGCAGTATTTT | CASFEGLAGADTQYF
TRBJ1-5 | many | NA | TRBV18 | TGTGCCAGCTCACCATTTGGTAGGGATCAGCCCCAGCATTTT | CASSPFGRDQPQHF
TRBJ2-3 | NA | TRBD2 | TRBV7-9 | TGTGCCAGCAGCCCCGGGGGTAGCGGGGCGCCCTCTACGCAGTATTTT | CASSPGGSGAPSTQYF
TRBJ2-7 | many | NA | TRBV12-3/TRBV12-4 | TGTGCCAGCAGTTTGGGGCAGGGTGAGAACGAGCAGTACTTC | CASSLGQGENEQYF
TRBJ1-1 | many | NA | TRBV27 | TGTGCCAGCAGTTCGGACCGGGCTCTGTTGATGAACACTGAAGCTTTCTTT | CASSSDRALLMNTEAFF
TRBJ2-6 | many | NA | TRBV24-1 | TGTGCCACCAGTGCCGCGTCTGGGGCCAACGTCCTGACTTTC | CATSAASGANVLTF
TRBJ1-3 | NA | NA | TRBV29-1 | TGCAGCGCATCAGGACAGACCTCTGGAAACACCATATATTTT | CSASGQTSGNTIYF
TRBJ1-1 | many | NA | TRBV5-1 | TGCGCCAGCAAACTAGCGGGGGCTAGGTCTGAAGCTTTCTTT | CASKLAGARSEAFF
TRBJ1-2 | NA | NA | TRBV28 | TGTGCCAGCAGGGCGCCAGGCGTGGGCTATGGCTACACCTTC | CASRAPGVGYGYTF
TRBJ2-1 | many | NA | TRBV6-9 | TGTGCCAGCAGTTGGTCTCGGACTCCAATGCACAATGAGCAGTTCTTC | CASSWSRTPMHNEQFF
TRBJ2-5 | NA | TRBD2 | TRBV4-3 | TGCGCCAGCAGCCAGGGGACTAGCGGGGGCAAAGAGACCCAGTACTTC | CASSQGTSGGKETQYF
TRBJ1-4 | many | TRBD1 | TRBV2 | TGTGCCAGCAGCCCTCAACAGGGGGCGCAGGGAAAACTGTTTTTT | CASSPQQGAQGKLFF
TRBJ2-3 | many | NA | TRBV6-1 | TGTGCCAGCAGTGAAGTGCTGCGGGGTAACACAGATACGCAGTATTTT | CASSEVLRGNTDTQYF
TRBJ2-4 | many | NA | TRBV20-1 | TGCAGTGCTGGAAGACAGACACTAGCCAAAAACATTCAGTACTTC | CSAGRQTLAKNIQYF
TRBJ2-3 | NA | TRBD2 | TRBV11-2 | TGTGCCAGCAGCCGACCCCTAGCGGGGGCACACACAGATACGCAGTATTTT | CASSRPLAGAHTDTQYF
TRBJ1-1 | many | NA | TRBV27 | TGTGCCAGCAGTTTATCGCGGGGGACTGAAGCTTTCTTT | CASSLSRGTEAFF
TRBJ2-7 | NA | TRBD1 | TRBV28 | TGTGCCAGCAGCACCGCCGGGACAGGGGGAGCCGAGCAGTACTTC | CASSTAGTGGAEQYF
TRBJ2-7 | NA | NA | TRBV6-1 | TGTGCCAGCAGAACTCCAACACCCTACGAGCAGTACTTC | CASRTPTPYEQYF
TRBJ2-2 | many | NA | TRBV6-1 | TGTGCCAGCAGTGGTTGGGGGGTCACCGGGGAGCTGTTTTTT | CASSGWGVTGELFF
TRBJ2-1 | few | NA | TRBV12-3/TRBV12-4 | TGTGCCAGCAGTTTAATTCCGCGCGTGGGGGACCCAGGGTGGAATGAGCAGTTCTTC | CASSLIPRVGDPGWNEQFF
TRBJ2-7 | NA | TRBD2 | TRBV7-2 | TGTGCCAGCAACCCTTCTAGCGGCCCCTCCTACGAGCAGTACTTC | CASNPSSGPSYEQYF
TRBJ2-5 | many | TRBD1 | TRBV27 | TGTGCCACCACGAGATCGACAGGGGTAGGAGAGACCCAGTACTTC | CATTRSTGVGETQYF
TRBJ1-1 | many | NA | TRBV5-1 | TGCGCCAGCAGCTTGGCCGTTGGGGACACTGAAGCTTTCTTT | CASSLAVGDTEAFF
TRBJ2-7 | many | NA | TRBV5-1 | TGCGCCAGCAGCTCACTACAGGAGAGCTCCTACGAGCAGTACTTC | CASSSLQESSYEQYF